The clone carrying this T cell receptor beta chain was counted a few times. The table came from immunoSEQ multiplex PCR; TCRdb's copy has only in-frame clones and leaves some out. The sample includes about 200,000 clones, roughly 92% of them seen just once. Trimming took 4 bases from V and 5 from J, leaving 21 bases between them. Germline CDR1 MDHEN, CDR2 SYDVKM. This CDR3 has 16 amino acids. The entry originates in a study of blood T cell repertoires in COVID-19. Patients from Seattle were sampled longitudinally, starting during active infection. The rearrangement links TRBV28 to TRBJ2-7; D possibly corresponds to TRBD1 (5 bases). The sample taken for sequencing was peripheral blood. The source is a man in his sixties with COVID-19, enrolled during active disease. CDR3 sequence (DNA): TGTGCCAGCAGTTCCCCAAGGGGCAGGGAATTAAACGAGCAGTACTTC. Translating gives CASSSPRGRELNEQYF.